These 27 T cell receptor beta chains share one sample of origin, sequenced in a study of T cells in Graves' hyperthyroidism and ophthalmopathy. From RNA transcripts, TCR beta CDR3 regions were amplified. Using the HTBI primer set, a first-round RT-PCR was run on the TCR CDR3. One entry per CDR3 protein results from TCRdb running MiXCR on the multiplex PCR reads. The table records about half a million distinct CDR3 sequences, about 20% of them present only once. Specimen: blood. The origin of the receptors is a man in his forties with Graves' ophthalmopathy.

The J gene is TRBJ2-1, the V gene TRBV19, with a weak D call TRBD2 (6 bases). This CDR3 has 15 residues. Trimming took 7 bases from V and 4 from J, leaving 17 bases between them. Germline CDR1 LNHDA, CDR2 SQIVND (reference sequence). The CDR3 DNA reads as TGTGCCAGTACCAAAGGAGGGGCGCGGTACAATGAGCAGTTCTTC. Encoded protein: CASTKGGARYNEQFF.

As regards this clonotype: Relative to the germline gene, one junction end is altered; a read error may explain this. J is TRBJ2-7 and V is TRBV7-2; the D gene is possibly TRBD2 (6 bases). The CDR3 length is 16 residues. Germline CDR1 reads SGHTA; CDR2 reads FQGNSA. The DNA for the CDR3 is TGCGCCAGCAGCCCCACACTAGCTAGCCCATCCCACGAGCAGTACTTC. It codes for CASSPTLASPSHEQYF. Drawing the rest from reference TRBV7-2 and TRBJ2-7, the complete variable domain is GAGVSQSPSNKVTEKGKDVELRCDPISGHTALYWYRQSLGQGLEFLIYFQGNSAPDKSGLPSDRFSAERTGGSVSTLTIQRTQQEDSAVYLCASSPTLASPSHEQYFGPGTRLTVT.

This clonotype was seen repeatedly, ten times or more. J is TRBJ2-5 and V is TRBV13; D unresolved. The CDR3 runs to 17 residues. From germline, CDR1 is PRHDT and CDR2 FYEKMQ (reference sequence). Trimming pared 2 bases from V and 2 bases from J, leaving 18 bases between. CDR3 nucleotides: TGTGCCAGCAGCTTACTCTCCCGCTGGAGCGTGCAAGAGACCCAGTACTTC. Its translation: CASSLLSRWSVQETQYF.

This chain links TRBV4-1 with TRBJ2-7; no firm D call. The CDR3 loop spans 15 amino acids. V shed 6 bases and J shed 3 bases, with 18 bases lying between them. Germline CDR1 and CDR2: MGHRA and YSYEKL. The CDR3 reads CASSPTRTDGYEQYF. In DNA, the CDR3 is TGCGCCAGCAGTCCTACCAGAACGGATGGCTACGAGCAGTACTTC.

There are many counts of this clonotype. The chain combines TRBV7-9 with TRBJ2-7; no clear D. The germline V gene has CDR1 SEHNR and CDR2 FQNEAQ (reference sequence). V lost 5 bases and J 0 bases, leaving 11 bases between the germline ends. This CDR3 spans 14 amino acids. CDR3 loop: CASSLSLDSYEQYF. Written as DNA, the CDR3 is TGTGCCAGCAGCCTTTCACTCGACTCCTACGAGCAGTACTTC.

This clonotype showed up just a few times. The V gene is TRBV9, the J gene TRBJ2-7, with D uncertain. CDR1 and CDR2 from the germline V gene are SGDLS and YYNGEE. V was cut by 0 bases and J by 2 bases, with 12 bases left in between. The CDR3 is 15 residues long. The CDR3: CASSVGHKRPYEQYF. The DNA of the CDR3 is TGTGCCAGCAGCGTAGGGCACAAACGCCCCTACGAGCAGTACTTC.

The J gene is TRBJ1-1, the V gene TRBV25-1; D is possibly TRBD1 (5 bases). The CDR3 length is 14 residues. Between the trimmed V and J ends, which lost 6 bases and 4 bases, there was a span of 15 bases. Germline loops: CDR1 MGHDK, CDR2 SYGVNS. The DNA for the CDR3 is TGTGCCAGCAGGGGGACTTGGGGGGGCACTGAAGCTTTCTTT. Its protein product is CASRGTWGGTEAFF.

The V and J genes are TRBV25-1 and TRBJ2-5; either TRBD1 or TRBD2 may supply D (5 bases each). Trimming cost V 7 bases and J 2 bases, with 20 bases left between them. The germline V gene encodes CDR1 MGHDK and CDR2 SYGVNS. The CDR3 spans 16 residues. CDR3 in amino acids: CASISLRDGPQETQYF. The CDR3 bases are TGTGCCAGCATCTCCCTCCGGGACGGACCACAAGAGACCCAGTACTTC.

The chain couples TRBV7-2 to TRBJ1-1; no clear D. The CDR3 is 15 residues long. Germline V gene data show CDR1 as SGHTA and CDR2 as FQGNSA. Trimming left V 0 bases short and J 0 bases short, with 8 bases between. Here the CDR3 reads CASSLALVMNTEAFF. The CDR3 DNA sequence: TGTGCCAGCAGCTTAGCCCTAGTAATGAACACTGAAGCTTTCTTT.

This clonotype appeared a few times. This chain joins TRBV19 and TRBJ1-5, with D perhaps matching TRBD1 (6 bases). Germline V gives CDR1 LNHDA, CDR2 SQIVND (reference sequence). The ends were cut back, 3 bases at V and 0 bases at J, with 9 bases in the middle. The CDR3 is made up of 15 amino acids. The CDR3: CASSMTGPSNQPQHF. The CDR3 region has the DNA TGTGCCAGTAGTATGACAGGACCTAGCAATCAGCCCCAGCATTTT.

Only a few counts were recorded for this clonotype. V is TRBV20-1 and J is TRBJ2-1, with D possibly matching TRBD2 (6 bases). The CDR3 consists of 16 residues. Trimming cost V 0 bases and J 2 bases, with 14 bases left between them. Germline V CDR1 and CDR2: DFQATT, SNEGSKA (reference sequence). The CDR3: CSARDPASETYNEQFF. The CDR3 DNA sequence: TGCAGTGCTAGAGATCCCGCTAGCGAGACCTACAATGAGCAGTTCTTC.

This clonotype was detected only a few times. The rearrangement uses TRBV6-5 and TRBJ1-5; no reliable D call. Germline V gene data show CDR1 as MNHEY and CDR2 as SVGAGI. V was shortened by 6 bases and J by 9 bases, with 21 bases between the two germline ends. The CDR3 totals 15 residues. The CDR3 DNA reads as TGTGCCAGCAGCTCCCAGGAGAGCCAGTTCTTGCCCCAGCATTTT. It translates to CASSSQESQFLPQHF.

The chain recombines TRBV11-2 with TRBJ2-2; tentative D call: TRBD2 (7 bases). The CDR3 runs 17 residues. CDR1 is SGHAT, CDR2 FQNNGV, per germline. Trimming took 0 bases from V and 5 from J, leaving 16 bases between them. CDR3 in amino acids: CASSLDLQGGTTGELFF. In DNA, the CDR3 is TGTGCCAGCAGCTTAGATCTACAGGGAGGGACAACCGGGGAGCTGTTTTTT.

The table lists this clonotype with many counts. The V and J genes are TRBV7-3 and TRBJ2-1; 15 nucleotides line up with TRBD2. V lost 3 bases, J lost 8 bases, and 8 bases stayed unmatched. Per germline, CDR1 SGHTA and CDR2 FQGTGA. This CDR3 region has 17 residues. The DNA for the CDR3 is TGTGCCAGCAGCTTCACGGGGACTAGCGGGAGGTTCTATGAGCAGTTCTTC. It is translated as CASSFTGTSGRFYEQFF.

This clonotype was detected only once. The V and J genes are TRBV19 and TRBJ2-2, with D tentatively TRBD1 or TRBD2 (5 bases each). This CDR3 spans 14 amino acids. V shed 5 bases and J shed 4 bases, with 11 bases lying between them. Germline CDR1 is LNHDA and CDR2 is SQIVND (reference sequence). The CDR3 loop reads CASSLGTPTGELFF. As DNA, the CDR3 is TGTGCCAGTAGTCTCGGGACCCCCACCGGGGAGCTGTTTTTT.

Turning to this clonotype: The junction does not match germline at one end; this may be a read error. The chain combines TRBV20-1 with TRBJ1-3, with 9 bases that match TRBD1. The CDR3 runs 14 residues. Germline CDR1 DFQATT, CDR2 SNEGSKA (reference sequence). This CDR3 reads CSAPGQGEGITIYF. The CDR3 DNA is TGCAGTGCACCGGGACAGGGAGAAGGAATCACCATATATTTT.

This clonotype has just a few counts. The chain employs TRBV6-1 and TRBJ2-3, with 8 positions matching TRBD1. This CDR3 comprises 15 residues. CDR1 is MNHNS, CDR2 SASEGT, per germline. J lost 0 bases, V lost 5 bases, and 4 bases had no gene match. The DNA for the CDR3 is TGTGCCAGCAGTAACAGGGGGAAAAGCACAGATACGCAGTATTTT. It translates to CASSNRGKSTDTQYF.

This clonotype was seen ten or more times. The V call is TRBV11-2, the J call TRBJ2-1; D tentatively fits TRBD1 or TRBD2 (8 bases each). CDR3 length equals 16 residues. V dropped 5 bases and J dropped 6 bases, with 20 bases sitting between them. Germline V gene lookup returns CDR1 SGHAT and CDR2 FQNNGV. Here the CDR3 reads CASSQGAKGLANEQFF. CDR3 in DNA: TGTGCCAGCAGCCAGGGGGCCAAAGGACTAGCCAATGAGCAGTTCTTC.

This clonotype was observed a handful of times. The CDR3 region is CASTSRWEDRKLFF. The CDR3 coding sequence is TGCGCCAGCACTTCCCGGTGGGAGGATCGAAAACTGTTTTTT. V gene TRBV10-2 combines with J gene TRBJ1-4; D gene uncertain. The CDR3 is 14 amino acids. Between the trimmed V and J ends, which lost 7 bases and 10 bases, there was a span of 19 bases. The germline V gene encodes CDR1 WSHSY and CDR2 SAAADI.

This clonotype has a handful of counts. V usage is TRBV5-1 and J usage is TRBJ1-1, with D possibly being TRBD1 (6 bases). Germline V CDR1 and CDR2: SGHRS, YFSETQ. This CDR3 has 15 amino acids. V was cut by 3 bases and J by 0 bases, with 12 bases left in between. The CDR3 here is CASSYTGHLNTEAFF. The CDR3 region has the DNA TGCGCCAGCAGCTATACAGGGCATTTGAACACTGAAGCTTTCTTT.

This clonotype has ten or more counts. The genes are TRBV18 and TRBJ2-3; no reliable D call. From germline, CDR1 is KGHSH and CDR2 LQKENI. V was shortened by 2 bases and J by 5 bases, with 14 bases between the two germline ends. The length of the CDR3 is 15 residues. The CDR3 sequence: CASSPGGPFIDTQYF. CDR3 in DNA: TGTGCCAGCTCACCAGGCGGACCATTCATAGATACGCAGTATTTT.

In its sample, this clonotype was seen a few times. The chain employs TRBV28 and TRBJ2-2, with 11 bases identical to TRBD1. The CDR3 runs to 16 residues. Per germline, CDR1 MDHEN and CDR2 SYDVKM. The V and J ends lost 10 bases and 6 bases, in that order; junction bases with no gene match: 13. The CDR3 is CATQSPGQGGSGELFF. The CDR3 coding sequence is TGTGCCACTCAATCTCCGGGACAGGGGGGGTCCGGGGAGCTGTTTTTT.

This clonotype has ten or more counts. The CDR3 spells CASSDRGYEQYF. The CDR3, as DNA: TGTGCCAGCTCGGACAGAGGCTACGAGCAGTACTTC. The V and J genes are TRBV6-2 or TRBV6-3 and TRBJ2-7, with TRBD1 as a possible D gene (6 bases). CDR3 length: 12 residues. V was cut by 8 bases and J by 3 bases, with 11 bases left in between. Germline lookup yields CDR1 MNHEY and CDR2 SVGEGT.

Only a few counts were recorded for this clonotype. The chain's CDR3 is CSVPDENTGELFF. The DNA of the CDR3 is TGCAGCGTACCCGACGAGAACACCGGGGAGCTGTTTTTT. The V and J genes are TRBV29-1 and TRBJ2-2; D is ambiguous. The CDR3 extends over 13 amino acids. CDR1 and CDR2 (germline): SQVTM, ANQGSEA. The ends were cut back, 6 bases at V and 1 base at J, with 9 bases in the middle.

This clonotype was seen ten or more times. The CDR3 DNA reads as TGTGCCAGCAGTCCTGACAGGGGCCAAAACATTCAGTACTTC. Amino acids: CASSPDRGQNIQYF. The chain recombines TRBV28 with TRBJ2-4; TRBD1 aligns across 8 bases. J lost 5 bases, V lost 5 bases, and 5 bases had no gene match. The CDR3 spans 14 residues. From germline, CDR1 is MDHEN and CDR2 SYDVKM. Full variable domain (rest looked up from reference TRBV28 and TRBJ2-4): DVKVTQSSRYLVKRTGEKVFLECVQDMDHENMFWYRQDPGLGLRLIYFSYDVKMKEKGDIPEGYSVSREKKERFSLILESASTNQTSMYLCASSPDRGQNIQYFGAGTRLSVL.

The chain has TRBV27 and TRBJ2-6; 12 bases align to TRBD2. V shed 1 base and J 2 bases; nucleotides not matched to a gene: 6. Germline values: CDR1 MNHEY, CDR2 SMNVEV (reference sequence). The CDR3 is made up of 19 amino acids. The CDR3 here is CASSLYGLAGGAGANVLTF. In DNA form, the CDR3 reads TGTGCCAGCAGTTTATACGGTCTAGCGGGAGGGGCTGGGGCCAACGTCCTGACTTTC.

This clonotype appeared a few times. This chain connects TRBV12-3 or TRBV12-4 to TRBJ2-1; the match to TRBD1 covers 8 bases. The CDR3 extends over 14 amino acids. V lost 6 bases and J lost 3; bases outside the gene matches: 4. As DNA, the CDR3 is TGTGCCAGCAGGTACAGGGGGTTCTACAATGAGCAGTTCTTC. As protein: CASRYRGFYNEQFF.